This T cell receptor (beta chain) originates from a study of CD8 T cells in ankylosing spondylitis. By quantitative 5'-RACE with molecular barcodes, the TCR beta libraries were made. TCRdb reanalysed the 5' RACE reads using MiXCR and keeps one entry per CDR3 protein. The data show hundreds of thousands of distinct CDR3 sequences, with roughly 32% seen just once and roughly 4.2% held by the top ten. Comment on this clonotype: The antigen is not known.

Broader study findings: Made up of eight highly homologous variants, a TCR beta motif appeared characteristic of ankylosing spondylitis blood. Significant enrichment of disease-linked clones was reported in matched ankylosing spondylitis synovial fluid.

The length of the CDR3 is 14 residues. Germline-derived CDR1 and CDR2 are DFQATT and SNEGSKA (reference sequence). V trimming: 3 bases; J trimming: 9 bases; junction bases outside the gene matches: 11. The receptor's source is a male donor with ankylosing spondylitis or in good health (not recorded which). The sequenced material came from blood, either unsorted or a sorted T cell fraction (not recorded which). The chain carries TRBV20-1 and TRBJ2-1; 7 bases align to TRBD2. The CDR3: CSASFSGDLGEQFF. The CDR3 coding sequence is TGCAGTGCTAGTTTCAGCGGGGATCTGGGTGAGCAGTTCTTC.